This T cell receptor (beta chain) originates from a study of blood T cells in healthy people across ages. Whole-study results and caveats: A roughly linear age-dependent decrease characterized TCR beta diversity per million T cells.

Using a J-beta primer mix together with a sample-barcoded 5' primer, a second PCR was run for about 6 to 12 cycles. Each cDNA molecule received a tag from a template-switch adaptor that had 12 random nucleotides. There were at least 3 million CDR3-containing paired-end reads obtained from each sample. TCRdb re-called the 5' RACE reads with MiXCR, one entry per CDR3 protein. The sample has roughly 2 million distinct CDR3 sequences, roughly 50% seen once. Per sample, a minimum of 6.5 million PBMCs were isolated. The CDR3 loop spans 16 amino acids. Germline V lookup: CDR1 SGHTA, CDR2 FQGTGA. V lost 5 bases to trimming and J lost 0 bases, with 15 bases between them. In the case of this clonotype: The antigen is not known.

The V gene is TRBV7-3, the J gene TRBJ2-3; tentatively, D is TRBD2 (6 bases). The TCR sequence derives from a woman aged 35 to 49 in good health. Material for sequencing was blood. The CDR3, as DNA: TGTGCCAGCAGCCCCGCCGGACTAACTAGCACAGATACGCAGTATTTT. It translates to CASSPAGLTSTDTQYF.